These 29 T cell receptor beta chains share one sample of origin, sequenced in a study of cytomegalovirus exposure and HLA in healthy donors. With 60 Vbeta and 13 Jbeta primers, the PCR was carried out. Sequencing used immunoSEQ multiplex PCR; TCRdb keeps in-frame clones, though not all of them. The table has 100,000 to 150,000 clones, 73% seen once; the top ten hold more than 4.5%. The sample comprised PBMCs. The receptors derive from a man aged 60 to 69 in good health and CMV-seropositive.

The rearrangement joins TRBV21-1 to TRBJ1-6; the table names TRBD1, a call not compared with the DNA. TRBV21-1 is noted as a pseudogene. This CDR3 has 16 residues. The CDR3 loop is CASSTRTGGYNSPLHF. CDR3 in DNA: TGTGCCAGCAGCACCCGGACAGGGGGATATAATTCACCCCTCCACTTT.

This clone was seen only a few times. The gene calls are TRBV6-6 and TRBJ1-6; tentatively, D is TRBD1 (5 bases). V lost 6 bases to trimming and J lost 7 bases, with 7 bases between them. Germline V gene lookup returns CDR1 MNHNY and CDR2 SVGAGI (reference sequence). The CDR3 length is 12 residues. CDR3 residues: CASRAGNSPLHF. In DNA form, the CDR3 reads TGTGCCAGCAGGGCAGGGAATTCACCCCTCCACTTT.

This clone was seen only once. CDR3 residues: CASSLTGGTNTGELFF. CDR3 sequence (DNA): TGTGCCAGCAGCTTAACTGGGGGCACGAACACCGGGGAGCTGTTTTTT. The chain is built from TRBV7-3 and TRBJ2-2; maybe TRBD1 (6 bases). Germline loops: CDR1 SGHTA, CDR2 FQGTGA. V was trimmed by 0 bases and J by 0 bases, leaving 8 bases between them. This CDR3 is built from 16 residues.

The rearrangement uses TRBV9 and TRBJ1-1; D is ambiguous. The CDR3 contains 13 residues. V was pared by 0 bases and J by 3 bases, with 6 bases between. The germline gives CDR1 SGDLS, CDR2 YYNGEE. The CDR3 sequence: CASSVVEDTEAFF. CDR3 nucleotides: TGTGCCAGCAGCGTAGTGGAGGACACTGAAGCTTTCTTT.

The chain combines TRBV6-1 with TRBJ2-3, with D perhaps matching TRBD2 (6 bases). Germline CDR1 reads MNHNS; CDR2 reads SASEGT. This CDR3 spans 14 amino acids. V lost 11 bases, J lost 3 bases, and 18 bases lay in between. The CDR3 here is CAVQTTSRTDTQYF. CDR3 coding DNA: TGTGCCGTACAGACGACTAGTAGGACAGATACGCAGTATTTT.

The V gene is TRBV4-1, the J gene TRBJ1-2; possible D gene TRBD1, 5 bases. The CDR3 spans 14 residues. CDR1 is MGHRA, CDR2 YSYEKL, per germline. V was pared by 5 bases and J by 5 bases, with 15 bases between. The CDR3 sequence is CASSSGTDYYGYTF. The CDR3 DNA reads TGCGCCAGCAGCTCCGGGACGGACTATTATGGCTACACCTTC.

This clone was counted only a few times. The chain uses TRBV19 and TRBJ2-2, with D possibly TRBD2 on 5 matching bases. CDR1 is LNHDA and CDR2 is SQIVND in the germline V gene (reference sequence). V was cut by 7 bases and J by 3 bases, with 18 bases left in between. The CDR3 length is 16 residues. In nucleotides, the CDR3 is TGTGCCAGTACCCTACGATGGGGTAGCGACACCGGGGAGCTGTTTTTT. Its translation is CASTLRWGSDTGELFF.

This chain uses TRBV5-4 with TRBJ2-2; D unclear. V lost 0 bases to trimming and J lost 8 bases, with 14 bases between them. CDR1 and CDR2 (germline): SGHNT, YYREEE (reference sequence). The CDR3 spans 15 residues. The CDR3, as DNA: TGTGCCAGCAGCTTGGCATCACAGTCCTGGGGGGAGCTGTTTTTT. Translated: CASSLASQSWGELFF.

The gene calls are TRBV4-2 and TRBJ1-5; 10 bases are shared with TRBD1. CDR1 and CDR2 (germline): LGHNA, YNFKEQ. Trimming cost V 0 bases and J 3 bases; bases outside gene matches: 8. The CDR3 sequence is 18 residues long. The CDR3 DNA reads as TGTGCCAGCAGCCAAGATATGGGGACAGGGGTCTTCAATCAGCCCCAGCATTTT. Amino acid sequence: CASSQDMGTGVFNQPQHF.

The chain joins TRBV7-3 to TRBJ1-1; TRBD1 matches at 7 bases. The CDR3 totals 13 residues. CDR1 and CDR2 from the germline V gene are SGHTA and FQGTGA. V shed 5 bases, J shed 4 bases, and the junction held 4 bases outside the gene matches. This CDR3 reads CASSPRQGTEAFF. The CDR3, as DNA: TGTGCCAGCAGCCCCCGACAGGGCACTGAAGCTTTCTTT.

This chain joins TRBV29-1 and TRBJ2-3, with 7 bases matching TRBD2. Germline CDR1 reads SQVTM; CDR2 reads ANQGSEA. This CDR3 comprises 13 residues. V was clipped by 6 bases and J by 0 bases; unmatched bases: 3. The CDR3: CSVVGGSTDTQYF. The DNA for the CDR3 is TGCAGCGTCGTGGGAGGGAGCACAGATACGCAGTATTTT.

This clone came up a few times. J is TRBJ2-7 and V is TRBV25-1; 9 bases agree with TRBD1. The CDR3 extends over 16 amino acids. With V trimmed by 1 base and J by 2 bases, 6 bases remained unmatched. Germline loops: CDR1 MGHDK, CDR2 SYGVNS. DNA of the CDR3: TGTGCCAGCAGTGAATCCGGGACAGGGAATCCCTACGAGCAGTACTTC. Translating gives CASSESGTGNPYEQYF.

The chain combines TRBV27 with TRBJ2-7; D is possibly TRBD2 (7 bases). This CDR3 is 14 amino acids long. Germline CDR1 is MNHEY and CDR2 is SMNVEV (reference sequence). V gave up 5 bases and J gave up 4 bases, with 15 bases separating them. The CDR3 loop is CASSTGGHGYEQYF. In DNA, the CDR3 is TGTGCCAGCAGTACCGGGGGGCACGGGTACGAGCAGTACTTC.

This chain links TRBV5-4 with TRBJ2-3; TRBD2 agrees at 7 bases. Germline V gives CDR1 SGHNT, CDR2 YYREEE (reference sequence). V shed 0 bases, J shed 3 bases, and the junction held 4 bases outside the gene matches. The CDR3 has 15 residues. Here the CDR3 reads CASSLGFGGTDTQYF. CDR3 coding DNA: TGTGCCAGCAGCTTGGGTTTCGGGGGGACAGATACGCAGTATTTT.

The rearrangement joins TRBV29-1 to TRBJ2-3; 7 bases align to TRBD1. The CDR3 length is 12 residues. With V trimmed by 7 bases and J by 5 bases, 6 bases remained unmatched. CDR1 is SQVTM, CDR2 ANQGSEA, per germline. CDR3 protein: CSEVTGLDTQYF. As DNA, the CDR3 is TGCAGCGAAGTGACAGGGTTAGATACGCAGTATTTT.

This clone occurred a few times. The chain employs TRBV29-1 and TRBJ2-2; D not resolved. The CDR3 consists of 18 residues. Germline V CDR1 and CDR2: SQVTM, ANQGSEA. Trimming shortened V by 1 base and J by 0 bases, and 18 bases separated the two germline ends. The CDR3 DNA follows: TGCAGCGTTGAAGGCCATACACTAAAGATTCCGAACACCGGGGAGCTGTTTTTT. Its translation: CSVEGHTLKIPNTGELFF.

The V gene is TRBV6-1, the J gene TRBJ2-3; 14 bases agree with TRBD2. CDR3 length: 14 residues. Germline V gives CDR1 MNHNS, CDR2 SASEGT. With 7 bases clipped from V and 8 bases from J, the junction kept 5 bases outside the gene matches. The CDR3 bases are TGTGCCAGCATTAGGGGACTAGCGGGGGTTACGCAGTATTTT. Translating it yields CASIRGLAGVTQYF.

V gene TRBV6-7 combines with J gene TRBJ2-7; D uncertain. TRBV6-7 is known as an ORF, though its function is uncertain. CDR3 length equals 16 residues. Trimming removed 2 bases at V and 0 bases at J, with 14 bases between. The chain's CDR3 is CASSYGPGRHSYEQYF. The CDR3 nucleotides read TGTGCCAGCAGTTACGGGCCTGGCAGGCACTCCTACGAGCAGTACTTC.

This chain uses TRBV5-1 with TRBJ1-2; D unclear. This CDR3 spans 15 amino acids. Trimming removed 3 bases from V and 0 bases from J, with 12 bases in between. The germline V gene encodes CDR1 SGHRS and CDR2 YFSETQ. CDR3 in amino acids: CASSWAQPSNYGYTF. The CDR3 nucleotides read TGCGCCAGCAGCTGGGCTCAACCGTCTAACTATGGCTACACCTTC.

The V gene is TRBV25-1, the J gene TRBJ1-1; tentatively, D is TRBD1 (5 bases). The germline V gene has CDR1 MGHDK and CDR2 SYGVNS. The CDR3 extends over 12 amino acids. Trimming took 5 bases from V and 2 from J, leaving 6 bases between them. The CDR3 loop reads CASSRGNTEAFF. The CDR3 DNA sequence: TGTGCCAGCAGTAGGGGTAACACTGAAGCTTTCTTT.

The chain recombines TRBV29-1 with TRBJ2-4; D is perhaps TRBD2 (5 bases). Trimming removed 3 bases from V and 1 base from J, with 10 bases in between. Germline CDR1 SQVTM, CDR2 ANQGSEA. The CDR3 is made up of 14 amino acids. CDR3 sequence (DNA): TGCAGCGTTGAGCCGACGGGGGCCAAAAACATTCAGTACTTC. It yields the protein CSVEPTGAKNIQYF.

The chain recombines TRBV2 with TRBJ2-2, with D tentatively TRBD1 (6 bases). This CDR3 is 15 amino acids long. From germline, CDR1 is SNHLY and CDR2 FYNNEI. V was clipped by 7 bases and J by 4 bases, with 16 bases between them. This chain's CDR3 is CASNPQGPGTGELFF. The CDR3 region has the DNA TGTGCCAGCAATCCCCAGGGGCCCGGCACCGGGGAGCTGTTTTTT.

The chain combines TRBV7-3 with TRBJ2-5; the match to TRBD2 covers 7 bases. V lost 3 bases and J lost 5; bases outside the gene matches: 3. CDR1 and CDR2 from the germline V gene are SGHTA and FQGTGA. The CDR3 extends over 13 amino acids. The CDR3 bases are TGTGCCAGCAGCTTCGGGGAGGGGGAGACCCAGTACTTC. This sequence encodes CASSFGEGETQYF.

The CDR3 bases are TGTGCCAGCTCACCTCAGGGCCTCCAAGAGACCCAGTACTTC. Protein: CASSPQGLQETQYF. The chain recombines TRBV18 with TRBJ2-5; D perhaps matches TRBD1 (5 bases). The V and J ends lost 3 bases and 1 base respectively, with 9 bases between them. This CDR3 is 14 amino acids long. Germline lookup yields CDR1 KGHSH and CDR2 LQKENI.

The chain joins TRBV11-2 to TRBJ1-4; 8 bases map to TRBD1. Trimming removed 3 bases from V and 8 bases from J; junction bases left unmatched: 8. This CDR3 has 15 amino acids. The V gene's germline CDR1 is SGHAT and CDR2 FQNNGV. Written as DNA, the CDR3 is TGTGCCAGCAGCTTTGGGACAGGTATAAGAGAAAAACTGTTTTTT. The encoded protein is CASSFGTGIREKLFF.

V gene TRBV9 combines with J gene TRBJ2-1, with TRBD2 matching over 8 bases. Germline CDR1 and CDR2: SGDLS and YYNGEE. The CDR3 is 17 residues long. The J segment lost 6 bases and the V segment lost 3 bases, leaving 14 bases of the junction unmatched. This CDR3 is CASSAPLAGGIPNEQFF. For the CDR3, the DNA is TGTGCCAGCAGCGCCCCCCTCGCGGGGGGCATCCCCAATGAGCAGTTCTTC.

This chain connects TRBV7-3 to TRBJ1-3; D might be TRBD1 (5 bases). The CDR3 runs 16 residues. V was clipped by 2 bases and J by 0 bases, with 11 bases between them. The V gene's germline CDR1 is SGHTA and CDR2 FQGTGA. The CDR3 nucleotides read TGTGCCAGCAGCTTACATGGGGGGACCTCTGGAAACACCATATATTTT. This encodes CASSLHGGTSGNTIYF.

This clone was seen more than once but under ten times. This CDR3 is CASSFMLASGGSSYEQYF. The CDR3 nucleotides are TGTGCCAGCAGTTTTATGTTGGCTAGCGGGGGGAGCTCCTACGAGCAGTACTTC. The chain links TRBV28 to TRBJ2-7, with 11 bases that match TRBD2. V trimming: 3 bases; J trimming: 0 bases; junction bases outside the gene matches: 10. The CDR3 covers 18 residues. Germline V gene sequence: CDR1 MDHEN, CDR2 SYDVKM.

This clone was seen only once. The genes are TRBV6-6 and TRBJ1-1, with D possibly matching TRBD1 (5 bases). This CDR3 has 12 amino acids. V lost 6 bases to trimming and J lost 3 bases, with 8 bases between them. In germline, CDR1 is MNHNY, CDR2 SVGAGI (reference sequence). CDR3 sequence reads: CASRVRDTEAFF. CDR3 sequence (DNA): TGTGCCAGCAGGGTCAGGGACACTGAAGCTTTCTTT.